This T cell receptor beta chain is drawn from a study of PD-L1 blockade in urothelial cancer. At the level of the study: Researchers looked at the blood 3 weeks (second dose) and 6 weeks after treatment began. Specimens of blood held a median count of approximately 150,000 T cells.

Regarding the study as a whole: Durable-benefit cases showed more tumor-associated blood clone expansion at 3 weeks.

Time point specified: pretreatment peripheral blood. PCRs each included synthetic TCR analog templates spiked in. Method: immunoSEQ multiplex PCR; TCRdb's copy keeps in-frame clones and lacks some. The sample carries over 65,000 clones, 90% recorded once. The CDR3 length is 19 residues. J gave up 3 bases and V 0 bases, and 15 bases lay outside the gene matches. Germline V gene lookup returns CDR1 SGHTA and CDR2 FQGNSA. Comments on this clone: Its cognate antigen is unknown.

The rearrangement joins TRBV7-2 to TRBJ2-7; 9 bases agree with TRBD2. The TCR originated in a man between 65 and 80 years old with urothelial cancer. The material sequenced was PBMCs, taken around atezolizumab (anti-PD-L1) treatment. This CDR3 is CASSLAIRVEREALYEQYF. CDR3 DNA: TGTGCCAGCAGCTTAGCGATCAGGGTAGAGCGGGAGGCCCTCTACGAGCAGTACTTC.